Each of the 4 T cell receptor beta chains below was sequenced from the same sample in a study of OX40 agonist ivuxolimab in advanced cancers. This table comes from immunoSEQ multiplex PCR, and its TCRdb copy is limited to in-frame clones, with some not included. This table holds about 150,000 clones, 94% found once. The sequencing here drew on CD4+ or CD8+ T cells sorted from blood, taken in a trial of the OX40 agonist ivuxolimab. These receptors were taken from an adult with an advanced solid tumor such as melanoma, head and neck, liver or kidney cancer.

The chain uses TRBV27 and TRBJ2-7, with TRBD1 matching over 11 bases. CDR3 size: 14 residues. CDR1 is MNHEY, CDR2 SMNVEV, per germline (reference sequence). V was pared by 5 bases and J by 4 bases, with 4 bases of the junction left unmatched. CDR3 sequence: CASSRDRGRYEQYF. The CDR3 DNA follows: TGTGCCAGCAGTCGGGACAGGGGGAGGTACGAGCAGTACTTC.

This clone was recorded once. The chain is built from TRBV27 and TRBJ2-4; D is perhaps TRBD1 or TRBD2 (5 bases each). This CDR3 region has 15 residues. Germline V gene sequence: CDR1 MNHEY, CDR2 SMNVEV (reference sequence). Trimming shortened V by 4 bases and J by 5 bases, and 15 bases separated the two germline ends. CDR3 nucleotide sequence: TGTGCCAGCAGTTCCCTCGGGGCCGGACAAAACATTCAGTACTTC. Translating gives CASSSLGAGQNIQYF.

The CDR3 DNA is TGCGCCTCCCGGACAGGGGACGTTTACACTGAAGCTTTCTTT. Encoded protein: CASRTGDVYTEAFF. The chain carries TRBV5-1 and TRBJ1-1; the match to TRBD1 covers 9 bases. CDR1 and CDR2 (germline): SGHRS, YFSETQ. With 10 bases clipped from V and 3 bases from J, the junction kept 10 bases outside the gene matches. The CDR3 contains 14 residues.

The chain links TRBV9 to TRBJ2-1; D not resolved. V was trimmed by 0 bases and J by 8 bases, leaving 12 bases between them. The germline gives CDR1 SGDLS, CDR2 YYNGEE. There are 14 residues in the CDR3. The CDR3 is CASSVVSSSDEQFF. The CDR3 region has the DNA TGTGCCAGCAGCGTAGTGAGTAGTTCTGATGAGCAGTTCTTC. Combining the CDR3 with reference TRBV9 and TRBJ2-1 gives the whole variable domain DSGVTQTPKHLITATGQRVTLRCSPRSGDLSVYWYQQSLDQGLQFLIQYYNGEERAKGNILERFSAQQFPDLHSELNLSSLELGDSALYFCASSVVSSSDEQFFGPGTRLTVL.